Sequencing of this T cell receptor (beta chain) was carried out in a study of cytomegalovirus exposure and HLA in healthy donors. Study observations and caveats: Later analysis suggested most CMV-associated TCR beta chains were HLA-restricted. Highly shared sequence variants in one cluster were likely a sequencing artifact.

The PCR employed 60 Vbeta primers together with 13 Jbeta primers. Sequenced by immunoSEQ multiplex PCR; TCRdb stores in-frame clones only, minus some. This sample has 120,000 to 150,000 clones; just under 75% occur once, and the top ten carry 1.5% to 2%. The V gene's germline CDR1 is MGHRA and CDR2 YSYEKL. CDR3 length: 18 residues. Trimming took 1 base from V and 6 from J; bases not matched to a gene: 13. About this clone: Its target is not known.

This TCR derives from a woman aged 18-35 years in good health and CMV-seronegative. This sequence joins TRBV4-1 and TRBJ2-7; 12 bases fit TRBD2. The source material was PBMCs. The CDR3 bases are TGCGCCAGCAGCCAAGTCTACTTTCTAGCGGGGGGGCCGGTCGAGCAGTACTTC. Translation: CASSQVYFLAGGPVEQYF.